The clone carrying this T cell receptor beta chain was recorded once. The record originates from a study of early T cells in non-severe SARS-CoV-2 infection. Via MiXCR, TCRdb re-called the 5' RACE reads, giving one row per CDR3 protein. The table lists tens of thousands of distinct CDR3 sequences, roughly 15% of them singletons. The source was whole blood, collected at baseline. This clonotype originated in an adult who was a healthcare worker with PCR-confirmed SARS-CoV-2 infection or an uninfected control (not recorded which).

CDR3 amino acids: CASSPGLGYEQYF. The CDR3, as DNA: TGTGCCAGCAGCCCGGGACTGGGGTACGAGCAGTACTTC. The V and J genes are TRBV3-1 and TRBJ2-7; maybe TRBD2 (6 bases). V shed 4 bases and J shed 4 bases, with 11 bases lying between them. Germline CDR1 is LGHDT and CDR2 is YNNKEL (reference sequence). This CDR3 is built from 13 residues.